The 25 T cell receptor beta chains listed next were all sequenced from one sample in a study of regulatory T cells in long-lasting Graves disease. For TCR beta, libraries came from iRepertoire HTBI primers and Arm-PCR of CDR3 regions. MiXCR, run by TCRdb on the multiplex PCR reads, gives a single entry per CDR3 protein. The repertoire holds roughly 450,000 distinct CDR3 sequences, with around a fifth as singletons. Time point noted: persistent/refractory GD, antithyroid drugs over 5 years with positive TRAb. The TCR library was made from RNA extracted from PBMCs. This specimen consisted of peripheral blood mononuclear cells (PBMCs), obtained when the disease was refractory, from a patient treated with antithyroid drugs. All receptors come from a female donor with Graves disease.

This clonotype appeared many times. The chain carries TRBV20-1 and TRBJ2-7, with D unclear. The V gene's germline CDR1 is DFQATT and CDR2 SNEGSKA (reference sequence). The CDR3 consists of 15 residues. V lost 3 bases and J lost 2, with 17 bases in between. In DNA form, the CDR3 reads TGCAGTGCTAGCATTTCGGACCATGGAACCTACGAGCAGTACTTC. This sequence encodes CSASISDHGTYEQYF.

The J gene is TRBJ1-2, the V gene TRBV19; unclear D gene. Germline V gene data show CDR1 as LNHDA and CDR2 as SQIVND (reference sequence). The V end lost 6 bases, the J end lost 2 bases, and 13 bases lay between the germline ends. CDR3 length: 14 amino acids. CDR3 DNA sequence: TGTGCCAGTAGCTGGAAGGGAGAGAACTATGGCTACACCTTC. This codes for CASSWKGENYGYTF.

This clonotype was seen at least ten times. V and J are TRBV12-3 or TRBV12-4 and TRBJ2-7; 8 nucleotides match TRBD2. Unmatched junction bases numbered 6, after V lost 7 bases and J lost 1 base. The CDR3 totals 14 residues. CDR3 sequence: CASTQRGRSYEQYF. The CDR3 DNA follows: TGTGCCAGCACCCAGCGGGGGAGATCCTACGAGCAGTACTTC.

This clonotype was seen ten or more times. The V and J genes are TRBV28 and TRBJ1-2; the D is unclear. This CDR3 has 13 amino acids. In germline, CDR1 is MDHEN, CDR2 SYDVKM. The germline V and J ends were trimmed by 7 bases and 3 bases, with 12 bases remaining between them. CDR3 nucleotide sequence: TGTGCCAGCAACCTCGGTTTAGACTATGGCTACACCTTC. As protein: CASNLGLDYGYTF.

This clonotype occurred many times. An end of the junction differs from the germline gene, which may be a read error. This chain uses TRBV6-4 with TRBJ2-7, with unresolved D. CDR1 and CDR2 from the germline V gene are MRHNA and SNTAGT. The CDR3 contains 15 residues. The CDR3 is CASSYSAGDTYEQYF. DNA of the CDR3: TGTGCCAGCAGTTACTCGGCAGGAGATACCTACGAGCAGTACTTC.

This clonotype was recorded many times. This chain connects TRBV2 to TRBJ1-4, with 8 nucleotides matching TRBD1. Germline assignment: CDR1 SNHLY and CDR2 FYNNEI. The CDR3 extends over 16 amino acids. Trimming at V came to 5 bases and at J to 3 bases, leaving 8 bases not matched to a gene. The CDR3 region has the DNA TGTGCCAGCAGTCTCCCGGACAGGGAATCTAATGAAAAACTGTTTTTT. Encoded protein: CASSLPDRESNEKLFF.

The table lists this clonotype with many counts. This chain connects TRBV19 to TRBJ2-5; 10 bases map to TRBD1. Germline V gives CDR1 LNHDA, CDR2 SQIVND (reference sequence). V shed 8 bases, J shed 7 bases, and the junction held 7 bases outside the gene matches. The CDR3 has 13 residues. CDR3 nucleotide sequence: TGTGCCAGTGGGGACAGGGGCATGGTGACCCAGTACTTC. This translates into CASGDRGMVTQYF.

This clonotype was seen many times. This chain connects TRBV28 to TRBJ1-1; D is uncertain. Germline lookup yields CDR1 MDHEN and CDR2 SYDVKM. Between the trimmed V and J ends, which lost 5 bases and 2 bases, there was a span of 12 bases. CDR3 size: 14 residues. For the CDR3, the DNA is TGTGCCAGCAGTCCACCTCTATTTAACACTGAAGCTTTCTTT. This codes for CASSPPLFNTEAFF.

This clonotype was seen at least ten times. This chain uses TRBV19 with TRBJ1-1; D unclear. V lost 9 bases to trimming and J lost 1 base, with 12 bases between them. Germline CDR1 reads LNHDA; CDR2 reads SQIVND (reference sequence). This CDR3 is 13 amino acids long. CDR3 DNA: TGTGCCAGCAGCCCTTATACGAACACTGAAGCTTTCTTT. It translates to CASSPYTNTEAFF.

A few counts support this clonotype. V usage is TRBV19 and J usage is TRBJ1-5; 9 bases fit TRBD1. V shed 3 bases, J shed 4 bases, and the junction held 1 base outside the gene matches. This CDR3 comprises 14 residues. Germline CDR1 and CDR2: LNHDA and SQIVND (reference sequence). The CDR3 loop reads CASSMTGGNQPQHF. The CDR3 DNA sequence: TGTGCCAGTAGTATGACAGGGGGTAATCAGCCCCAGCATTTT. The full variable domain, in which reference TRBV19 and TRBJ1-5 provide the parts outside the CDR3, is DGGITQSPKYLFRKEGQNVTLSCEQNLNHDAMYWYRQDPGQGLRLIYYSQIVNDFQKGDIAEGYSVSREKKESFPLTVTSAQKNPTAFYLCASSMTGGNQPQHFGDGTRLSIL.

This clonotype was detected only once. A much larger clone lies a single base off, so this may be a read error. The chain is built from TRBV9 and TRBJ1-4, with 8 bases fitting TRBD1. Germline lookup yields CDR1 SGDLS and CDR2 YYNGEE. CDR3 length equals 13 residues. CDR3: CASSAGQGEKLSF. CDR3 in DNA: TGTGCCAGCAGCGCAGGACAGGGTGAAAAACTGTCTTTT.

The sample holds many counts of this clonotype. The J gene is TRBJ2-7, the V gene TRBV7-2; 7 bases agree with TRBD2. From germline, CDR1 is SGHTA and CDR2 FQGNSA. After removal of 5 bases from V and 8 bases from J, the junction contained 12 bases not matched to a gene. This CDR3 spans 14 amino acids. The CDR3 nucleotides are TGTGCCAGCAGCCCTTGGGGTAGCGGGCTTCAGCAGTACTTC. Translating gives CASSPWGSGLQQYF.

This clonotype was seen a few times. The chain links TRBV19 to TRBJ2-7; D uncertain. The CDR3 runs to 13 residues. Germline assignment: CDR1 LNHDA and CDR2 SQIVND (reference sequence). Trimming shortened V by 3 bases and J by 6 bases, and 12 bases separated the two germline ends. CDR3 region: CASSIPGWSEQYF. In nucleotides, the CDR3 is TGTGCCAGTAGTATCCCGGGCTGGTCCGAGCAGTACTTC.

This chain uses TRBV11-1 with TRBJ2-2; a weak D match, TRBD1 (5 bases). Germline CDR1 reads SGHAT; CDR2 reads FQDESV (reference sequence). The V end was cut by 8 bases, the J end by 2 bases, with 9 bases between. CDR3 size: 13 residues. CDR3 sequence (DNA): TGTGCCAGCTTAGGGGAAAACACCGGGGAGCTGTTTTTT. It codes for CASLGENTGELFF.

This clonotype was recorded many times. V gene TRBV11-2 combines with J gene TRBJ1-5; D might be TRBD1 (6 bases). V was pared by 5 bases and J by 5 bases, with 10 bases between. CDR1 is SGHAT and CDR2 is FQNNGV in the germline V gene. This CDR3 contains 13 residues. CDR3 in amino acids: CASSGRQDQPQHF. The CDR3 DNA follows: TGTGCCAGCAGCGGTAGACAGGATCAGCCCCAGCATTTT.

This clonotype showed up just a few times. The chain is built from TRBV5-1 and TRBJ1-1, with 7 nucleotides matching TRBD1. The germline V gene encodes CDR1 SGHRS and CDR2 YFSETQ. This CDR3 has 16 amino acids. The V segment lost 1 base and the J segment 3 bases; nucleotides outside the gene matches: 9. CDR3 bases: TGCGCCAGCAGCTTGTTAGGGGGCCGGGGGGACACTGAAGCTTTCTTT. Its protein product is CASSLLGGRGDTEAFF.

This clonotype came up many times. V is TRBV2 and J is TRBJ1-1; 9 nucleotides line up with TRBD1. CDR3 size: 14 residues. Trimming at V came to 4 bases and at J to 4 bases, leaving 4 bases not matched to a gene. Looked up from germline, CDR1 is SNHLY and CDR2 is FYNNEI. CDR3 loop: CASSATGGTTEAFF. As DNA, the CDR3 is TGTGCCAGCAGTGCGACAGGGGGGACCACTGAAGCTTTCTTT.

The chain uses TRBV6-9 and TRBJ1-1; D unclear. The germline V gene encodes CDR1 MNHGY and CDR2 SVAAGI. The length of the CDR3 is 16 residues. The V end lost 4 bases, the J end lost 0 bases, and 15 bases lay between the germline ends. CDR3 in amino acids: CASSCVLRDLNTEAFF. For the CDR3, the DNA is TGTGCCAGCAGTTGTGTTCTTCGGGATTTGAACACTGAAGCTTTCTTT.

This clonotype was observed a few times. The gene calls are TRBV30 and TRBJ1-1; D gene unclear. Germline V gene data show CDR1 as GTSNPN and CDR2 as SVGIG (reference sequence). The CDR3 loop spans 12 amino acids. V shed 7 bases and J shed 1 base, with 10 bases lying between them. CDR3 in DNA: TGTGCCTCAAAGGAGAAGAACACTGAAGCTTTCTTT. Encoded protein: CASKEKNTEAFF.

This clonotype came up many times. This sequence joins TRBV6-1 and TRBJ1-1; tentative D call: TRBD1 (6 bases). This CDR3 is 15 amino acids long. Looked up from germline, CDR1 is MNHNS and CDR2 is SASEGT. With 5 bases removed from V and 0 bases from J, the gap between germline ends came to 13 bases. CDR3 in DNA: TGTGCCAGCAGTAACGAGGGGGATATGAACACTGAAGCTTTCTTT. As protein: CASSNEGDMNTEAFF.

There are many counts of this clonotype. The gene calls are TRBV7-2 and TRBJ2-7; D assignment may be TRBD1 or TRBD2 (5 bases each). V gave up 6 bases and J gave up 0 bases, with 12 bases separating them. Germline V CDR1 and CDR2: SGHTA, FQGNSA. The CDR3 is 14 amino acids. CDR3 residues: CASRYGGGSYEQYF. The DNA for the CDR3 is TGTGCCAGCAGATACGGTGGGGGCTCCTACGAGCAGTACTTC.

The rearrangement uses TRBV30 and TRBJ1-2; D remains ambiguous. Germline CDR1 and CDR2: GTSNPN and SVGIG (reference sequence). This CDR3 is built from 13 residues. V was trimmed by 4 bases and J by 4 bases, leaving 13 bases between them. The CDR3 DNA reads as TGTGCCTGGACCCGGGGATTAGGCTATGGCTACACCTTC. Encoded protein: CAWTRGLGYGYTF.

This clonotype was counted once. The rearrangement uses TRBV20-1 and TRBJ2-3; 11 bases line up with TRBD2. This CDR3 is 15 amino acids long. J lost 2 bases, V lost 4 bases, and 5 bases had no gene match. Germline loops: CDR1 DFQATT, CDR2 SNEGSKA (reference sequence). CDR3: CSATGTSGITDTQYF. The CDR3 region has the DNA TGCAGTGCTACCGGGACTAGCGGCATCACAGATACGCAGTATTTT.

The table lists this clonotype with a few counts. This chain connects TRBV11-2 to TRBJ2-1; a weak D match, TRBD2 (6 bases). This CDR3 spans 15 amino acids. V was clipped by 0 bases and J by 5 bases, with 11 bases between them. The germline V gene encodes CDR1 SGHAT and CDR2 FQNNGV. The CDR3 DNA sequence: TGTGCCAGCAGCTTAGAAGCTAGCGCCCACAATGAGCAGTTCTTC. Protein product: CASSLEASAHNEQFF.

This clonotype was picked up a small number of times. The chain couples TRBV11-2 to TRBJ2-1; TRBD1 is a possible D gene (5 bases). The V gene's germline CDR1 is SGHAT and CDR2 FQNNGV. CDR3 length equals 13 residues. V lost 7 bases to trimming and J lost 4 bases, with 11 bases between them. The CDR3 protein is CASTPQGYNEQFF. In DNA form, the CDR3 reads TGTGCCAGCACCCCTCAGGGATACAATGAGCAGTTCTTC.